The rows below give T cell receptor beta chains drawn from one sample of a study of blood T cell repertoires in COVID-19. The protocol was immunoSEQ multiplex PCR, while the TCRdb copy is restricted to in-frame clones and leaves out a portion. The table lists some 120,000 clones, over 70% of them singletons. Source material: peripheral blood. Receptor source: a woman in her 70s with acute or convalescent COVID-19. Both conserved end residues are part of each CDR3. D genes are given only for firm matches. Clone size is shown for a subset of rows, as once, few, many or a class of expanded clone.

CATSFRGADSYEQYF	TGTGCCACTTCTTTCCGCGGGGCGGACTCCTACGAGCAGTACTTC	TRBJ2-7	NA	TRBV15	NA
CAWSVRHGTVPFSGANVLTF	TGTGCCTGGAGTGTTAGACATGGTACTGTCCCTTTCTCTGGGGCCAACGTCCTGACTTTC	TRBJ2-6	NA	TRBV30	NA
CASSQVQGRETQYF	TGTGCCAGCAGCCAAGTACAGGGTCGAGAGACCCAGTACTTC	TRBJ2-5	NA	TRBV4-2	NA
CASSLWGQGGSYEQYF	TGTGCCAGCAGCTTATGGGGCCAGGGAGGCTCCTACGAGCAGTACTTC	TRBJ2-7	NA	TRBV7-8	NA
CASSESTGAGTEAFF	TGTGCCAGCAGCGAATCAACAGGGGCGGGCACTGAAGCTTTCTTT	TRBJ1-1	TRBD1	TRBV9	NA
CASSLVPSGGSYEQYF	TGTGCCAGCAGCTTAGTGCCTAGCGGGGGGTCCTACGAGCAGTACTTC	TRBJ2-7	TRBD2	TRBV7-9	NA
CAWGTGGTDTQYF	TGTGCCTGGGGGACAGGGGGCACAGATACGCAGTATTTT	TRBJ2-3	TRBD1	TRBV30	NA
CASSKFGELAGGLIYEQYF	TGTGCCAGCAGCAAATTCGGGGAACTAGCGGGAGGGTTAATATACGAGCAGTACTTC	TRBJ2-7	NA	TRBV21-1	NA
CASSRRGDEQYF	TGTGCCAGTAGTAGGCGGGGTGACGAGCAGTACTTC	TRBJ2-7	NA	TRBV19	NA
CASSQDGLAAAYEQYF	TGTGCCAGCAGCCAAGATGGCCTAGCGGCAGCCTACGAGCAGTACTTC	TRBJ2-7	TRBD2	TRBV4-2	NA
CASSEMRTEAFF	TGTGCCAGCAGTGAAATGCGAACTGAAGCTTTCTTT	TRBJ1-1	NA	TRBV6-1	NA
CAISSDRFSGTQYF	TGTGCCATCAGTTCTGACAGGTTTTCAGGGACCCAGTACTTC	TRBJ2-5	NA	TRBV10-3	NA
CASRQGPMNTEAFF	TGCGCCAGCAGACAGGGCCCCATGAACACTGAAGCTTTCTTT	TRBJ1-1	NA	TRBV5-1	NA
CASSQGQAWNYGYTF	TGTGCCAGCAGCCAAGGACAGGCTTGGAACTATGGCTACACCTTC	TRBJ1-2	NA	TRBV14	NA
CASSGGARGTDTQYF	TGTGCCAGCAGCGGAGGAGCGCGGGGCACAGATACGCAGTATTTT	TRBJ2-3	NA	TRBV7-3	NA
CSVYRTGRPAFF	TGCAGCGTTTACCGGACAGGGCGGCCAGCTTTCTTT	TRBJ1-1	TRBD1	TRBV29-1	NA
CASSPRTSGSTGELFF	TGTGCCAGCAGCCCACGGACTAGCGGATCCACCGGGGAGCTGTTTTTT	TRBJ2-2	TRBD2	TRBV7-3	once
CASSEMRGLSNTIYF	TGTGCCAGCAGTGAAATGAGGGGGCTCTCAAACACCATATATTTT	TRBJ1-3	TRBD1	TRBV6-1	NA
CASSRQVNQPQHF	TGTGCCAGCAGTCGACAGGTAAATCAGCCCCAGCATTTT	TRBJ1-5	NA	TRBV2	NA
CASSVGAGAHYEQYF	TGTGCCAGCAGCGTAGGTGCGGGAGCCCACTACGAGCAGTACTTC	TRBJ2-7	TRBD2	TRBV9	few
CASSTGLAGNEQYF	TGTGCCAGTAGTACCGGACTAGCTGGAAACGAGCAGTACTTC	TRBJ2-7	TRBD2	TRBV19	NA
CASSPRQGFYNEQFF	TGTGCCAGCAGCCCTCGACAGGGTTTCTACAATGAGCAGTTCTTC	TRBJ2-1	TRBD1	TRBV27	NA
CASRSPPSSGRIRVGELFF	TGTGCCAGTAGATCTCCCCCCTCTAGCGGGAGGATTCGGGTGGGGGAGCTGTTTTTT	TRBJ2-2	TRBD2	TRBV19	NA
CASSGLAEENEQFF	TGTGCCAGCAGCGGACTAGCGGAAGAAAATGAGCAGTTCTTC	TRBJ2-1	TRBD2	TRBV3-1/TRBV3-2	NA
CASSFGQGNYGYTF	TGTGCCAGCAGCTTCGGACAGGGGAACTATGGCTACACCTTC	TRBJ1-2	TRBD1	TRBV7-9	NA
CAWTTGSGNSPLHF	TGTGCCTGGACGACAGGGAGTGGTAATTCACCCCTCCACTTT	TRBJ1-6	TRBD1	TRBV30	NA
CASSQGPGGSYGYTF	TGTGCCAGCAGCCAAGGGCCAGGGGGGAGTTATGGCTACACCTTC	TRBJ1-2	TRBD1	TRBV3-1/TRBV3-2	NA
CASSLASTGDYGYTF	TGCGCCAGCAGCTTAGCCTCTACAGGGGACTATGGCTACACCTTC	TRBJ1-2	TRBD1	TRBV5-1	NA
CASSPRTGDNEQFF	TGCGCCAGCAGCCCGAGGACAGGGGACAATGAGCAGTTCTTC	TRBJ2-1	TRBD1	TRBV5-1	NA
CASSLAATNTGELFF	TGTGCCAGCAGCTTAGCGGCCACGAACACCGGGGAGCTGTTTTTT	TRBJ2-2	NA	TRBV7-2	few
CASSIAREQFF	TGTGCCAGTAGTATAGCCAGGGAGCAGTTCTTC	TRBJ2-1	NA	TRBV19	NA
CASSRGLGSGNTIYF	TGTGCCAGCAGTCGGGGGTTGGGCTCTGGAAACACCATATATTTT	TRBJ1-3	NA	TRBV2	NA
CASSDNWVGSGRWGEQFF	TGTGCCAGCAGTGATAATTGGGTTGGTAGCGGGAGATGGGGTGAGCAGTTCTTC	TRBJ2-1	TRBD2	TRBV6-1	NA
CASRRTGTYEQYF	TGCGCCAGCAGAAGGACAGGGACTTACGAGCAGTACTTC	TRBJ2-7	TRBD1	TRBV5-1	NA
CASSIQGGTNYGYTF	TGTGCCAGTAGTATCCAGGGCGGAACTAACTATGGCTACACCTTC	TRBJ1-2	NA	TRBV19	once
CSATNSGANVLTF	TGCAGCGCCACTAACTCTGGGGCCAACGTCCTGACTTTC	TRBJ2-6	NA	TRBV29-1	NA
CASSFPLTGGRRELFF	TGTGCCAGCAGCTTCCCCCTCACGGGAGGGAGGCGGGAGCTGTTTTTT	TRBJ2-2	TRBD2	TRBV7-8	NA
CASSPNVGGPTDEQYF	TGTGCCAGCAGCCCAAATGTCGGCGGGCCGACCGACGAGCAGTACTTC	TRBJ2-7	NA	TRBV5-6	NA
CAWSVEAGGQPQHF	TGTGCCTGGAGTGTAGAGGCAGGGGGACAGCCCCAGCATTTT	TRBJ1-5	TRBD1	TRBV30	NA
CASAVGQTTGELFF	TGTGCCAGTGCAGTGGGACAGACGACCGGGGAGCTGTTTTTT	TRBJ2-2	TRBD1	TRBV19	NA
CASRPTGMANEKLFF	TGTGCCAGCAGGCCTACAGGGATGGCCAATGAAAAACTGTTTTTT	TRBJ1-4	NA	TRBV5-8	NA
CASSYSKNLSRAPLHF	TGTGCCAGCAGTTACTCGAAAAATTTGTCGAGGGCACCCCTCCACTTT	TRBJ1-6	NA	TRBV6-5	NA
CASSSPGQGAGEQFF	TGTGCCAGCAGCTCTCCGGGACAGGGGGCAGGTGAGCAGTTCTTC	TRBJ2-1	TRBD1	TRBV28	NA
CASSLDGASGQPQHF	TGTGCCAGCAGCTTAGATGGGGCGTCTGGTCAGCCCCAGCATTTT	TRBJ1-5	NA	TRBV11-2	NA
CASSSSSGRGEQYF	TGTGCCAGCTCATCATCTAGCGGGAGAGGGGAGCAGTACTTC	TRBJ2-7	TRBD2	TRBV18	NA
CASSLRHTSGANVLTF	TGTGCCAGCAGCCTAAGACATACCTCTGGGGCCAACGTCCTGACTTTC	TRBJ2-6	NA	TRBV7-3	NA
CASSQGLAVAYEQYF	TGTGCCAGCAGCCAAGGACTAGCGGTAGCCTACGAGCAGTACTTC	TRBJ2-7	TRBD2	TRBV14	NA
CAWSVGGEGYTF	TGTGCCTGGAGTGTAGGGGGAGAGGGCTACACCTTC	TRBJ1-2	NA	TRBV30	NA
CASRTGVGGYTF	TGTGCCAGCAGGACAGGGGTTGGCGGCTACACCTTC	TRBJ1-2	TRBD1	TRBV12-3/TRBV12-4	NA
CASSRPEDTEAFF	TGTGCCAGCAGCCGTCCGGAGGACACTGAAGCTTTCTTT	TRBJ1-1	NA	TRBV5-4	NA
CASSPQSFGYTF	TGTGCCAGCAGTCCACAAAGTTTCGGCTACACCTTC	TRBJ1-2	NA	TRBV12-3/TRBV12-4	few
CASILRRGGTEAFF	TGTGCCAGCATTTTAAGAAGGGGGGGGACTGAAGCTTTCTTT	TRBJ1-1	NA	TRBV6-5	NA
CASSQSVTLYEQYF	TGTGCCAGCAGCCAATCGGTCACCCTCTACGAGCAGTACTTC	TRBJ2-7	NA	TRBV3-1/TRBV3-2	NA